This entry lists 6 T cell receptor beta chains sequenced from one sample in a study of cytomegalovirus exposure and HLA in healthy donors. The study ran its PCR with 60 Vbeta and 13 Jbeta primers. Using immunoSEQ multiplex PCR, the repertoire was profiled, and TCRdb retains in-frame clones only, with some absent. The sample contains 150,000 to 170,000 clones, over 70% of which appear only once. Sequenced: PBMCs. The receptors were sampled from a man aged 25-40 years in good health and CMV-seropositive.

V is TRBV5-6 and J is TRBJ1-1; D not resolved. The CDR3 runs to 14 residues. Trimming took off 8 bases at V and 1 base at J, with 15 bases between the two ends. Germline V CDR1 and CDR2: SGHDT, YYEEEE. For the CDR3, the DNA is TGTGCCAGTCTATTGGCTCCGGGGAACACTGAAGCTTTCTTT. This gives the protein CASLLAPGNTEAFF.

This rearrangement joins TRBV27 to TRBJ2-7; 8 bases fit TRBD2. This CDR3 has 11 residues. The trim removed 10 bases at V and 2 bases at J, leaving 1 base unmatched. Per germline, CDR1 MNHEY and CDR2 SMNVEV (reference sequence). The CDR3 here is CATGGAYEQYF. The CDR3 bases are TGTGCCACCGGGGGGGCCTACGAGCAGTACTTC.

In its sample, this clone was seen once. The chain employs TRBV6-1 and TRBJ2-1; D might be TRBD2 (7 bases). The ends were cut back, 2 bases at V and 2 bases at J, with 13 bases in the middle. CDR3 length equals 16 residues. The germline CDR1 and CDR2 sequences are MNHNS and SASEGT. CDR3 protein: CASSERGGATYNEQFF. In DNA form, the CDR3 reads TGTGCCAGCAGTGAAAGGGGGGGAGCGACCTACAATGAGCAGTTCTTC.

CDR3 coding DNA: TGTGCCAGCAGTCCGGGACAGGGAATTGAAAAACTGTTTTTT. The encoded protein is CASSPGQGIEKLFF. The rearrangement links TRBV2 to TRBJ1-4; TRBD1 aligns across 9 bases. CDR3 length: 14 residues. J was trimmed by 7 bases and V by 5 bases; bases with no gene match: 5. The germline V gene encodes CDR1 SNHLY and CDR2 FYNNEI.

The CDR3 is CASSIDIGGNQPQHF. The DNA of the CDR3 is TGTGCCAGTAGTATAGATATAGGGGGCAATCAGCCCCAGCATTTT. The chain is built from TRBV19 and TRBJ1-5; the D gene is possibly TRBD1 (5 bases). This CDR3 has 15 residues. Per germline, CDR1 LNHDA and CDR2 SQIVND (reference sequence). V was trimmed by 0 bases and J by 2 bases, leaving 8 bases between them.

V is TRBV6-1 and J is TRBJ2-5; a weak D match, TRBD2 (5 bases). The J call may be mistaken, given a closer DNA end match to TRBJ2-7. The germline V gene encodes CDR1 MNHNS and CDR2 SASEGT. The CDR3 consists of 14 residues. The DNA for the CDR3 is TGTGCCAGCAGTGAATTGCAGCGGTACTACGAGCAGTACTTC. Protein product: CASSELQRYYEQYF.